This T cell receptor (beta chain) was profiled in a study of T cells in Graves' hyperthyroidism and ophthalmopathy. TCR beta CDR3 region amplification was performed from RNA transcripts. The study used the HTBI primer set for a first-round RT-PCR of the TCR CDR3. MiXCR, run by TCRdb on the multiplex PCR reads, gives a single entry per CDR3 protein. Here the sample spans some 800,000 distinct CDR3 sequences, 35% to 45% being singletons. The V gene lost 3 bases and the J gene lost 5 bases, with 10 bases spanning the gap. Germline loops: CDR1 LGHNA, CDR2 YSLEER. This CDR3 region has 14 residues. This clonotype was detected only a few times.

The TCR originated in a man in his late teens or twenties with Graves' hyperthyroidism. Material for sequencing was blood. The V gene is TRBV4-3, the J gene TRBJ2-2; D gene uncertain. The chain's CDR3 is CASSQPGGTGELFF. CDR3 DNA sequence: TGCGCCAGCAGCCAGCCTGGCGGTACCGGGGAGCTGTTTTTT.